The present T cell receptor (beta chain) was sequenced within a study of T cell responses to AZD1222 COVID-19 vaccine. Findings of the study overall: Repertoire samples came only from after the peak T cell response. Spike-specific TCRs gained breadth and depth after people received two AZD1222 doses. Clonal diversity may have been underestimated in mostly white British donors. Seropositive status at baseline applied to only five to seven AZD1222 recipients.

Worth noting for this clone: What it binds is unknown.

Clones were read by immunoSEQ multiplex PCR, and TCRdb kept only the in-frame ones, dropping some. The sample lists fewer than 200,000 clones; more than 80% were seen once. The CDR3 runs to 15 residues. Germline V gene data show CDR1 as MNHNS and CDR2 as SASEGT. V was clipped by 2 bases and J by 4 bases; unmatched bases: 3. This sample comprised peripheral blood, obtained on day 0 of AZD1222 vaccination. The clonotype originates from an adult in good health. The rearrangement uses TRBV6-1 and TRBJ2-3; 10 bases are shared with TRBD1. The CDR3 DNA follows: TGTGCCAGCAGTGAATCGACAGGGGGCGCAGATACGCAGTATTTT. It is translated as CASSESTGGADTQYF.